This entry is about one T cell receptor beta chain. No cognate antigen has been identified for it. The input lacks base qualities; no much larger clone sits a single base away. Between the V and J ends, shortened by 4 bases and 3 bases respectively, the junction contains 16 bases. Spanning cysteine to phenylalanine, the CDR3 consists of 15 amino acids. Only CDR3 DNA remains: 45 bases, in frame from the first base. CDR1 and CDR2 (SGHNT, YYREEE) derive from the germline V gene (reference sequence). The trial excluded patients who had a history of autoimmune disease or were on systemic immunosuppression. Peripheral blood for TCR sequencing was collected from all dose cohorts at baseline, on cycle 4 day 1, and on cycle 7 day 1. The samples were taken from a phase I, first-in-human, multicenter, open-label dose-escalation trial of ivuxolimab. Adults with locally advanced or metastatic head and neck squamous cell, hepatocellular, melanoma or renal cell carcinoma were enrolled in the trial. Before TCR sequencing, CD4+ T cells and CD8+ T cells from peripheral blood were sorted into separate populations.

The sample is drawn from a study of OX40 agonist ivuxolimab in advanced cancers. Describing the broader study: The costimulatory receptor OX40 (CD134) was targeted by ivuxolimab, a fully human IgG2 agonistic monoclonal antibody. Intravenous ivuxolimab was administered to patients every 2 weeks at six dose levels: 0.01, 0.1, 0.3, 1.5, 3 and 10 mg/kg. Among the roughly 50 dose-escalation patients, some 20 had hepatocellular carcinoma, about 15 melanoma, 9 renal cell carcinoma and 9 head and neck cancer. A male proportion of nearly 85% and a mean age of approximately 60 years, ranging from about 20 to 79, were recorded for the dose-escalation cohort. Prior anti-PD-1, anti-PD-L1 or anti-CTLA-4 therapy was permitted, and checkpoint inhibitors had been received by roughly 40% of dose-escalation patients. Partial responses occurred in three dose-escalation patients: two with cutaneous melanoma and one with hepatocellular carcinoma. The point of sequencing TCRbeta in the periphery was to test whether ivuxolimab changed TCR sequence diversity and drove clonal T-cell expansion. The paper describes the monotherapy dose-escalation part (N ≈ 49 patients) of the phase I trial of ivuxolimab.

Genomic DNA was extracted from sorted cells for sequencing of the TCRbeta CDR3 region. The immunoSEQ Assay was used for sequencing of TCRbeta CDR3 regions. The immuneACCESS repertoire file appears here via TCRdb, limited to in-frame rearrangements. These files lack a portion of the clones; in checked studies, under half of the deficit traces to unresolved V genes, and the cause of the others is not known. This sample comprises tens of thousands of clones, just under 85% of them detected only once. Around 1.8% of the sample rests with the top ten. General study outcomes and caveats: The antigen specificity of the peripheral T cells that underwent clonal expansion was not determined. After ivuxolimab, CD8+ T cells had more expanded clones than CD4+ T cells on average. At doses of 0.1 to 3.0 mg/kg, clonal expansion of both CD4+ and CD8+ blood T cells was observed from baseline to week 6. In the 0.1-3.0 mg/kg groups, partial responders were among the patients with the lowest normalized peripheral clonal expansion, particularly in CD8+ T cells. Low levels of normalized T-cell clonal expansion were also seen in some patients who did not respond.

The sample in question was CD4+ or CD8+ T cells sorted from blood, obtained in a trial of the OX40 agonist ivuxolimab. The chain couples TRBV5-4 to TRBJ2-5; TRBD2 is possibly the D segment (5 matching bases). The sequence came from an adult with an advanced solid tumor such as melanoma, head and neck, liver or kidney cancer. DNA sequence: TGTGCCAGCAGCCCCCCGGGGTGGCAGAAAGAGACCCAGTACTTC. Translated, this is CASSPPGWQKETQYF.